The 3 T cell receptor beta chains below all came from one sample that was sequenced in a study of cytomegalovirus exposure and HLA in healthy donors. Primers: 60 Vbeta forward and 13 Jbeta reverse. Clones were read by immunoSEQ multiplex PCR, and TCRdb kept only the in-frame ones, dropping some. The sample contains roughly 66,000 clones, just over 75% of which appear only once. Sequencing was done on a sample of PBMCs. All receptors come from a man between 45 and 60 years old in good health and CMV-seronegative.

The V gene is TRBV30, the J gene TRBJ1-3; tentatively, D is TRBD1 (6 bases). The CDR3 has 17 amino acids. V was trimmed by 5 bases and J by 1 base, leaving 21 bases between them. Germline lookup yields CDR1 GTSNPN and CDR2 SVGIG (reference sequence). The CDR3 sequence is CAWSSGHQRRSGNTIYF. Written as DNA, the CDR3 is TGTGCCTGGTCGTCGGGACACCAAAGAAGGTCTGGAAACACCATATATTTT.

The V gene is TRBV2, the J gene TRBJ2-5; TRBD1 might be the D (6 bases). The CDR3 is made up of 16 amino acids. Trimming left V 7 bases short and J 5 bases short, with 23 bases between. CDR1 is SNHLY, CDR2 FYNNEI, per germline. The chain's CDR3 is CASTKQTQGTTETQYF. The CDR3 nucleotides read TGTGCCAGCACCAAACAAACACAGGGAACGACGGAGACCCAGTACTTC.

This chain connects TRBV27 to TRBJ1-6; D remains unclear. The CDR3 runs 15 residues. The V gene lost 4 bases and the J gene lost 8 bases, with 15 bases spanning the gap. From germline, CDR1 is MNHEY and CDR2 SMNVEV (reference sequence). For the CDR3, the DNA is TGTGCCAGCAGTTCGCGGGCCCAGGCCTATTCACCCCTCCACTTT. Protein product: CASSSRAQAYSPLHF.